The table lists the clone carrying this TCR beta chain with a few counts. Its specificity is not known. The CDR3 extends over 15 amino acids. CDR1 is MNHEY, CDR2 SVGAGI, per germline. V was trimmed by 0 bases and J by 4 bases, leaving 12 bases between them. TCRdb analysed the RT-PCR reads with MiXCR anew, one entry per CDR3 protein. This sample carries 450,000 to 600,000 distinct CDR3 sequences, 16% of them seen once, and the ten largest clones take roughly 3%. These data come from a study of response to subunit inactivated influenza vaccine. General observations from the study: The authors proposed limited new T cell recruitment per seasonal influenza vaccination.

The chain has TRBV6-5 and TRBJ2-5; perhaps TRBD1 as D (6 bases). This sample comprised CD4+ T cells sorted from PBMCs, obtained 23 to 25 months after vaccination. The receptor was isolated from a man between 50 and 69 years old who received an inactivated influenza vaccine. In DNA, the CDR3 is TGTGCCAGCAGTTACTCCTCAGGGGTAGGAGAGACCCAGTACTTC. Its translation: CASSYSSGVGETQYF.